This T cell receptor (beta chain) was retrieved from a study of cytomegalovirus exposure and HLA in healthy donors. Vbeta (60) and Jbeta (13) primers were used in the PCR. The method was immunoSEQ multiplex PCR; TCRdb's version includes in-frame clones alone and lacks a portion of them. This sample has more than 150,000 clones, with over 70% found just once. Of note for this clone: Its antigen is undetermined.

Germline trimming cut 3 bases from V and 2 bases from J; bases unmatched to any gene: 7. Germline V gene sequence: CDR1 ENHRY, CDR2 SYGVKD. The CDR3 runs to 16 residues. Points from the study as a whole: Later on, analysis showed that most CMV-associated TCR beta chains appeared to be HLA-restricted. In a later analysis, parvovirus B19, influenza, CMV and Epstein-Barr virus appeared linked to several top co-occurrence clusters. Specific recognition of CMV antigens was confirmed in vitro for three chains (all CMV-associated). Later analysis showed TCR association rates varying by HLA locus, highest for DRB1 and lowest for HLA-C.

The chain joins TRBV10-3 to TRBJ2-1, with 7 bases matching TRBD2. This receptor was obtained from a man between 18 and 35 years old in good health and CMV-seronegative. Material: PBMCs. CDR3 in amino acids: CAISDWGGGTYNEQFF. In DNA, the CDR3 is TGTGCCATCAGTGATTGGGGCGGGGGAACCTACAATGAGCAGTTCTTC.